This TCR beta chain was captured in a study of cytomegalovirus exposure and HLA in healthy donors. On the study more broadly: A prior analysis found 117 million unique TCR beta sequences from about 179 million T cells.

The PCR made use of 60 Vbeta and 13 Jbeta primers. Sequencing was performed with immunoSEQ multiplex PCR; in TCRdb, only in-frame clones are kept and a portion is missing. The sample carries about 190,000 clones, about 77% recorded once. Study-level findings and limits: Presence/absence analyses assumed roughly uniform sequencing depth across donors. TCR beta V- and J-gene trimming, according to a later analysis, was linked to a missense DCLRE1C variant.

On this clone itself: The antigen is undetermined.

The V gene end was trimmed by 5 bases and the J gene end by 0 bases; junction bases not matched to a gene: 2. Germline CDR1 is SGHTS and CDR2 is YDEGEE. CDR3 size: 16 residues. The V call is TRBV5-8, the J call TRBJ2-6; TRBD1 agrees at 10 bases. The sample comprised PBMCs. This TCR derives from a man in his thirties or forties in good health and CMV-seropositive. In DNA, the CDR3 is TGTGCCAGCAGGGGACAGGGGCTCTCTGGGGCCAACGTCCTGACTTTC. It yields the protein CASRGQGLSGANVLTF.